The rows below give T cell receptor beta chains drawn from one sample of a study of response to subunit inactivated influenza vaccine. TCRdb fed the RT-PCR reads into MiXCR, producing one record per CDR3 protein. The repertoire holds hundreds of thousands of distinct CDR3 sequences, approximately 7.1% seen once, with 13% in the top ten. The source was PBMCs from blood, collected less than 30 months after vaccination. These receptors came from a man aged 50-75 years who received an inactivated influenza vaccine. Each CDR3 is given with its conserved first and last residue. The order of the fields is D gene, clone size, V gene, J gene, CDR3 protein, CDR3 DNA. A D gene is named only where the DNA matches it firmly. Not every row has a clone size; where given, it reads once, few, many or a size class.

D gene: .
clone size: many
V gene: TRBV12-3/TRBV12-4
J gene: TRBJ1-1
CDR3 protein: CASSLQTGNTEAFF
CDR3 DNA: TGTGCCAGCAGTTTACAAACAGGGAACACTGAAGCTTTCTTT

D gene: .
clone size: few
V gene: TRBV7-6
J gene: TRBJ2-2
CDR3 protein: CASSNRESGELFF
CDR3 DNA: TGTGCCAGCAGCAACAGAGAATCCGGGGAGCTGTTTTTT

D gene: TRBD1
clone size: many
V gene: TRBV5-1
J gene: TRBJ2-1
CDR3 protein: CASSPGDRDYNEQFF
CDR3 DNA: TGCGCCAGCAGCCCCGGGGACAGGGATTACAATGAGCAGTTCTTC

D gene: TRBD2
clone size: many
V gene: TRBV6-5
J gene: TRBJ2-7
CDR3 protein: CASSYLPRGGTYEQYF
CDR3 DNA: TGTGCCAGCAGTTACCTCCCACGGGGGGGGACCTACGAGCAGTACTTC

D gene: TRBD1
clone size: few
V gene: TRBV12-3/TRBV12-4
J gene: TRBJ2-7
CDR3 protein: CASSLVGGKQYF
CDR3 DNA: TGTGCCAGCAGTTTAGTAGGGGGCAAGCAGTACTTC

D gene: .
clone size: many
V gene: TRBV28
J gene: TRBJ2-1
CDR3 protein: CASSPLANSYNEQFF
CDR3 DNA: TGTGCCAGCAGTCCTCTAGCGAACTCCTACAATGAGCAGTTCTTC

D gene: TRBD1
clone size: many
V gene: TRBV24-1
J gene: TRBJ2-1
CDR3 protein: CATSDQPGQGYYEQFF
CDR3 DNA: TGTGCCACCAGTGATCAACCGGGACAGGGGTATTATGAGCAGTTCTTC

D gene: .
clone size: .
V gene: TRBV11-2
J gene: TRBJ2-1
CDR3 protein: CASRKLTYNEQFF
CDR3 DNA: TGTGCCAGCAGAAAACTTACCTACAATGAGCAGTTCTTC

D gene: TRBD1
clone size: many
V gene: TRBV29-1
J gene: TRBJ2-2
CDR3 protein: CSARDRNTGELFF
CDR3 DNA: TGCAGCGCTCGGGACAGGAACACCGGGGAGCTGTTTTTT

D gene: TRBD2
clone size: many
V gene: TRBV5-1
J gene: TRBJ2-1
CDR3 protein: CASSPKVALAGGHNEQFF
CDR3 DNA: TGCGCCAGCAGCCCCAAGGTCGCCCTAGCGGGAGGACACAATGAGCAGTTCTTC

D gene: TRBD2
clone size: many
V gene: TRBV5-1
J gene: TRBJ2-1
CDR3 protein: CASSGISGGAGEQFF
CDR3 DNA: TGCGCCAGCAGCGGAATTAGCGGGGGGGCCGGTGAGCAGTTCTTC

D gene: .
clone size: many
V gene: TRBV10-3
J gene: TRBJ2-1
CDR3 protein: CAISEDHSGGEQFF
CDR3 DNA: TGTGCCATCAGTGAGGATCATTCGGGCGGAGAGCAGTTCTTC

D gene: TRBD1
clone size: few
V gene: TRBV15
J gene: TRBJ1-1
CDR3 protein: CATSRDLLRRQGFDTEAFF
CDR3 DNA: TGTGCCACCAGCAGAGATCTTCTACGGCGACAGGGGTTTGACACTGAAGCTTTCTTT

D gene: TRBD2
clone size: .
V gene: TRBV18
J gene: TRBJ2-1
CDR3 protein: CASSPPSGKSSYNEQFF
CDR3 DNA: TGTGCCAGCTCACCACCCAGCGGGAAGAGCTCCTACAATGAGCAGTTCTTC

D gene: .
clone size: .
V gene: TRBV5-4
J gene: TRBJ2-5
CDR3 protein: CASSSGTNLETQYF
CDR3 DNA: TGTGCCAGCAGCTCCGGGACCAACCTAGAGACCCAGTACTTC

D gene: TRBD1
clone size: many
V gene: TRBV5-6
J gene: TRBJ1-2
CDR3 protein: CASSSWPGGGLGYTF
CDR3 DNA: TGTGCCAGCAGCTCCTGGCCAGGGGGGGGGCTTGGCTACACCTTC

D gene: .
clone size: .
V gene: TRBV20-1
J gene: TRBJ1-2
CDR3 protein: CSARDGEGLFGYGYTF
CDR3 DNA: TGCAGTGCTAGAGATGGCGAGGGTTTGTTCGGGTATGGCTACACCTTC

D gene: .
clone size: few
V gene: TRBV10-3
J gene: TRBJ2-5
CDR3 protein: CAIGTPEEETQYF
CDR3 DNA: TGTGCCATAGGGACTCCCGAGGAGGAGACCCAGTACTTC

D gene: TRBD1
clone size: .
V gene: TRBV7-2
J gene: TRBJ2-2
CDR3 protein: CASRRQGNPGELFF
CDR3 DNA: TGTGCCAGCAGACGACAGGGGAACCCCGGGGAGCTGTTTTTT

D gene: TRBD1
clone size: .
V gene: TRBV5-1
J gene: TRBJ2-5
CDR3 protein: CASNLDRGGETQYF
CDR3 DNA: TGCGCCAGCAACTTGGACAGGGGCGGGGAGACCCAGTACTTC

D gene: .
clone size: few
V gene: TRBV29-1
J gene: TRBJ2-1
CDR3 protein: CSAIPGSDEQLF
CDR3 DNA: TGCAGCGCCATCCCGGGGAGCGATGAGCAGCTCTTC

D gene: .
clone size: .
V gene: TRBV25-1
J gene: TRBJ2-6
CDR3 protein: CATNTPGANVLTF
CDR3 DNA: TGTGCCACCAATACTCCTGGGGCCAACGTCCTGACTTTC

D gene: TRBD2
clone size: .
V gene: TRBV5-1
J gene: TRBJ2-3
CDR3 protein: CASSGTSTSTDTQYF
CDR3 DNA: TGCGCCAGCAGCGGGACTAGTACTAGCACAGATACGCAGTATTTT

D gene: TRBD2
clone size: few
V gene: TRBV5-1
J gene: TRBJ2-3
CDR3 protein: CASSLAGATDTQYF
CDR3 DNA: TGCGCCAGCAGCTTAGCGGGGGCCACAGATACGCAGTATTTT

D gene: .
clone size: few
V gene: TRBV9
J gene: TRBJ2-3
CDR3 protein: CASSPREGSRTDTQYF
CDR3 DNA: TGTGCCAGCAGCCCACGGGAAGGTTCAAGGACAGATACGCAGTATTTT

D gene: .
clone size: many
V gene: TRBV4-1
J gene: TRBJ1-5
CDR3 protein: CASSQAGAGNQPQHF
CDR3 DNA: TGCGCCAGCAGCCAAGCCGGAGCCGGCAATCAGCCCCAGCATTTT

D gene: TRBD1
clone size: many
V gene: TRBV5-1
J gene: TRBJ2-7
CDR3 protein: CASSDGQALSYEQYF
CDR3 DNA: TGCGCCAGCAGCGACGGACAGGCGCTCTCCTACGAGCAGTACTTC

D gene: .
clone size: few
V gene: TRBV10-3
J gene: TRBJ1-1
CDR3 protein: CAISTGSEAFF
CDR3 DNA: TGTGCCATCAGTACAGGTTCTGAAGCTTTCTTT

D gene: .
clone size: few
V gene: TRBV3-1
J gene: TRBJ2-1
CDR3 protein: CASSHRSVRSSYNEQFF
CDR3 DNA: TGTGCCAGCAGCCACAGATCAGTACGAAGCTCCTACAATGAGCAGTTCTTC

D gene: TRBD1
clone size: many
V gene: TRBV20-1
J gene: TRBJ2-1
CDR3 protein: CSARTGGYNEQFF
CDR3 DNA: TGCAGTGCTAGGACAGGGGGCTACAATGAGCAGTTCTTC

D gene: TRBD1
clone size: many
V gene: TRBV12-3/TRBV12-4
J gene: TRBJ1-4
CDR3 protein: CASSPGQGNEKLFF
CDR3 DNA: TGCGCCAGCAGCCCCGGACAGGGGAATGAAAAACTGTTTTTT

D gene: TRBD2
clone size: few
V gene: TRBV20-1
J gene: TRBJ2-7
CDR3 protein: CSARDQWTSGTYEQYF
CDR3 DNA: TGCAGTGCTAGAGATCAATGGACTAGCGGGACCTACGAGCAGTACTTC

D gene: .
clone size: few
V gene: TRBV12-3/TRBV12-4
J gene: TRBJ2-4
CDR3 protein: CASSFLSSGRARAKNIQYF
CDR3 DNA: TGTGCCAGCAGTTTCCTTTCCTCAGGCAGGGCAAGAGCCAAAAACATTCAGTACTTC

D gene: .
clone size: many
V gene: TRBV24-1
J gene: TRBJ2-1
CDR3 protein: CATSDRAGVRSYNEQFF
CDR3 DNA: TGTGCCACCAGTGACCGGGCCGGGGTCCGATCCTACAATGAGCAGTTCTTC

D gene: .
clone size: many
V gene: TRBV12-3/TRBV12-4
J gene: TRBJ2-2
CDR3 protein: CASSPFWDNSKVRYSGELFF
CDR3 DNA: TGTGCCAGCAGTCCCTTCTGGGACAATTCAAAGGTCAGGTATTCCGGGGAGCTGTTTTTT

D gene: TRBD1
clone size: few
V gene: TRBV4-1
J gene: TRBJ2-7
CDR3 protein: CASGGQGSSYEQYF
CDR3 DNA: TGCGCCAGCGGTGGACAGGGAAGCTCCTACGAGCAGTACTTC

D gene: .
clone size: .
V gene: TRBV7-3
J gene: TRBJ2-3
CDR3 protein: CASSLTTPVRLTQYF
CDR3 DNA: TGTGCCAGCAGCTTAACAACCCCAGTGAGACTAACGCAGTATTTT

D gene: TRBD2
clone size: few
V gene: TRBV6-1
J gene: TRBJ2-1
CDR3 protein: CASSNTGTRYNEQFF
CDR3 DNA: TGTGCCAGCAGTAATACCGGGACTAGATACAATGAGCAGTTCTTC

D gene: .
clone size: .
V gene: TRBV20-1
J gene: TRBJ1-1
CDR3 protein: CSASPLPSTNTEAFF
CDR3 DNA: TGCAGTGCTAGCCCCTTACCCTCCACGAACACTGAAGCTTTCTTT

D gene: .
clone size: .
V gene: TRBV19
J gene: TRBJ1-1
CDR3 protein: CASSIVPGETEAFF
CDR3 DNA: TGTGCCAGTAGTATAGTTCCGGGGGAGACTGAAGCTTTCTTT

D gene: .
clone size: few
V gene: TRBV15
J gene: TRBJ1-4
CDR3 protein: CATSRVRSPNEKLFF
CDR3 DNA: TGTGCCACCAGCAGAGTGAGGTCTCCTAATGAAAAACTGTTTTTT

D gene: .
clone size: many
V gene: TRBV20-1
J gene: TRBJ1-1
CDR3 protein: CSARVRGAFF
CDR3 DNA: TGCAGTGCTAGAGTCCGGGGGGCTTTCTTT

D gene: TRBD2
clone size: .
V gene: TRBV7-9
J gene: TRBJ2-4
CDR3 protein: CASSSRGEGKNIQYF
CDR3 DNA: TGTGCCAGCAGCTCGCGCGGGGAGGGCAAAAACATTCAGTACTTC

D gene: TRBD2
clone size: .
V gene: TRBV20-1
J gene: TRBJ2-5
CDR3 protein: CSARDLAEAQETQYF
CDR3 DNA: TGCAGTGCTAGAGATCTAGCGGAAGCACAAGAGACCCAGTACTTC

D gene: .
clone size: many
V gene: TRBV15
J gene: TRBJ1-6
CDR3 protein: CATSRDRGEPLHF
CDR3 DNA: TGTGCCACCAGCAGAGATCGAGGGGAACCCCTCCACTTT

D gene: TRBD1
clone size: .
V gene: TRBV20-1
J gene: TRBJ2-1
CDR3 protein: CSARDRRQGLPYNEQFF
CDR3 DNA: TGCAGTGCTAGAGATCGTCGACAGGGGCTACCCTACAATGAGCAGTTCTTC

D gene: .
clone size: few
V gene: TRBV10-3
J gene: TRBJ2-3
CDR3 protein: CAISEAGTDTQYF
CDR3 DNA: TGTGCCATCAGTGAAGCAGGTACAGATACGCAGTATTTT

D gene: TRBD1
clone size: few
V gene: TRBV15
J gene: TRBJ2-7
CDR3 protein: CATSRDLQGAREQYF
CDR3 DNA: TGTGCCACCAGCAGAGATTTACAGGGGGCTAGGGAGCAGTACTTC

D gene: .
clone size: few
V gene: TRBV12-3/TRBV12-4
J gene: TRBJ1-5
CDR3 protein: CASSLMAGGTPNQPQHF
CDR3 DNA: TGTGCCAGCAGTTTAATGGCCGGGGGGACCCCCAATCAGCCCCAGCATTTT

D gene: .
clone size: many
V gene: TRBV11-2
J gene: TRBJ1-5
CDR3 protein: CASSLDLGGQPQHF
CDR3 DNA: TGTGCCAGCAGCTTAGATCTGGGAGGTCAGCCCCAGCATTTT

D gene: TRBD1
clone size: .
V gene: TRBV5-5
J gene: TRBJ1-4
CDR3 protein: CASSFGTATNEKLFF
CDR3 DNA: TGTGCCAGCAGTTTCGGGACAGCAACTAATGAAAAACTGTTTTTT

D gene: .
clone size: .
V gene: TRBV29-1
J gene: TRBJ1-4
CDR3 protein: CSVPGTSGNEKLFF
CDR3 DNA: TGCAGCGTTCCCGGGACATCAGGGAATGAAAAACTGTTTTTT

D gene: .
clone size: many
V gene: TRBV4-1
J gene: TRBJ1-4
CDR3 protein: CASSQAGPTNEKLFF
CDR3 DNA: TGCGCCAGCAGCCAAGCAGGGCCAACTAATGAAAAACTGTTTTTT